This T cell receptor (beta chain) stems from a study of blood T cell repertoires in COVID-19. Original methodology: Reference gene primers were amplified, and this amplification served to estimate nucleated cell counts. Profiling relied on immunoSEQ multiplex PCR, and the TCRdb table lists in-frame clones only, not all of them. V, J and clone size are those of that table, while D and trimming were read from the DNA. This sample has fewer than 300,000 clones, with about nine tenths found just once. The CDR3 is 14 residues long. The V segment lost 6 bases and the J segment 2 bases; nucleotides outside the gene matches: 1. Germline V lookup: CDR1 MNHEY, CDR2 SVGAGI.

This rearrangement joins TRBV6-5 to TRBJ2-6, with 7 bases lining up with TRBD1. What was sequenced was peripheral blood. The TCR was taken from a man in his fifties or sixties with COVID-19, enrolled during active disease. The CDR3 sequence: CASSQGAGANVLTF. The CDR3 DNA is TGTGCCAGCAGCCAGGGGGCTGGGGCCAACGTCCTGACTTTC.